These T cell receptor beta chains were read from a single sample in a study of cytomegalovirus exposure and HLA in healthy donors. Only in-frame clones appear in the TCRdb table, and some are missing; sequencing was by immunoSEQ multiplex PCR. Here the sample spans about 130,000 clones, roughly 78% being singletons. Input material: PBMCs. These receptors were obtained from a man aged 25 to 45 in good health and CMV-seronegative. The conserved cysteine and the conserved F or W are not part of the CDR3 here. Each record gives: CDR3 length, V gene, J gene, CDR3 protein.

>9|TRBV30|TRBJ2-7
AWSEEYEQY
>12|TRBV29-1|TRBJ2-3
SAAPQLRADTQY
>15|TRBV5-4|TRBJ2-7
ASSQDAPGQGSYEQY
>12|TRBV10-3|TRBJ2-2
AIRGTGGTGELF
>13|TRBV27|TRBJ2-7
ASSSSSTGQRIGH
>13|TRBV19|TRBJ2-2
ASSRDRGNTGELF
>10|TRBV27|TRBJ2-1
ASRQRGHEQF
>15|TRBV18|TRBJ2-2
ASSPRTSETYTGELF
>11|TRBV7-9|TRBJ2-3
ASSLIATDTQY
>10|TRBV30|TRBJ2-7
AWNIGWYEQY
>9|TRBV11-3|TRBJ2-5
ASSLRETQY
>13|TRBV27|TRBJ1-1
ASSRDRGMNTEAF
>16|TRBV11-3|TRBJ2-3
ASSSSGRAASWADTQY
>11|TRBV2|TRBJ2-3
ASSEALLSEQY
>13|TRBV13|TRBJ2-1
ASSTTGTGLGEQF
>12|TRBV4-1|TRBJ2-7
ASSLATVDFEQY
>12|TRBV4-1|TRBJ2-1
ASIGTSGRNEQF
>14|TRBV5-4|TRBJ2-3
ASSLGGRSGTDTQY
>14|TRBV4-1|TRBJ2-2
ASSLTGVPNTGELF
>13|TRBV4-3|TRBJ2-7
ASSLQRESGYEQY
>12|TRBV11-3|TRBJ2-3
ASTRTSGSATQY
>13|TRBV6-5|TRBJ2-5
ASSPLAGVLETQY
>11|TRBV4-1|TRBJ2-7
ASSQREGYEQY
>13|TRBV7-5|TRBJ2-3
ARSLLRGSTDTQY
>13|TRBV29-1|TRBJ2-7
SVDKAGGLGREQY
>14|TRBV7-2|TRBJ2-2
ASSLRGTRSTGELF
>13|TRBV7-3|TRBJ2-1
ASSPTSGPYNEQF
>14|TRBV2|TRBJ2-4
ASSDYRDGDRFIQY
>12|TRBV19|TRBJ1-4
ASSPGQFNEKLF
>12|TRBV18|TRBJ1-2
ASSPSGQGGGYT
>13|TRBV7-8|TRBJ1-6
ASSPRGGINSPLH
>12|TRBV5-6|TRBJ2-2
ASSTGLHTGELF
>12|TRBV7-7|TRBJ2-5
ASSLGDRGETQY
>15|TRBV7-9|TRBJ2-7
ASSSQGDRAAPYEQY
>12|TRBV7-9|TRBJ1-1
ASSLGQTNTEAF
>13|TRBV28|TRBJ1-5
ASSFGQRGGQPQH
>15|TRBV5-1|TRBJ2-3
ASSFPSGTQDTDTQY
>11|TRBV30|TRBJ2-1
AYMPGTSDGEF
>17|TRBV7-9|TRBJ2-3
ASSYPEGLAGFSTDTQY
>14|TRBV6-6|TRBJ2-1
ASSYWGQGDYNEQF
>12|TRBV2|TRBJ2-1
ASFIDRGPGEQF
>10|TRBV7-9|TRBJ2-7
ATGLAGVEQY